This T cell receptor (beta chain) was profiled in a study of blood T cell repertoires in COVID-19. Study context: COVID-19 samples from acute and convalescent phases originated in the United States, Italy and Spain. The analysed material was cDNA or gDNA that came from T cells, B-cell-depleted T cells, or PBMCs.

Trimming took 2 bases from V and 4 from J, leaving 8 bases between them. The CDR3 sequence is 14 residues long. Germline loops: CDR1 MDHEN, CDR2 SYDVKM. In the original processing: The authors estimated nucleated cell counts from reference gene primer amplification. Here immunoSEQ multiplex PCR was the method, and the copy in TCRdb shows in-frame clones only, minus some. That table furnishes V, J and clone size, whereas the DNA furnished D and trimming. The sample holds approximately 130,000 clones, about 77% seen once. This sequence joins TRBV28 and TRBJ1-4, with D possibly being TRBD1 (6 bases). The sequence came from an elderly man with acute or convalescent COVID-19. The sequenced sample was peripheral blood. The CDR3 here is CASSLRGNNEKLFF. In nucleotides, the CDR3 is TGTGCCAGCAGTTTAAGGGGGAATAATGAAAAACTGTTTTTT.